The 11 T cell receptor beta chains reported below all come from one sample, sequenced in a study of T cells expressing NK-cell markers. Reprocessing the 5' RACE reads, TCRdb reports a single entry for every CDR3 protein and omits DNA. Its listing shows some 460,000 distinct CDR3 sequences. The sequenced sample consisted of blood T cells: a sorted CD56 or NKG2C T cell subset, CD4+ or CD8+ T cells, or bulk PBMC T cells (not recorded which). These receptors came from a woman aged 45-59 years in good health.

The CDR3 sequence is CASSPDTGTHYNEQFF. The chain employs TRBV18 and TRBJ2-1; as DNA is missing, the TRBD1 call by TCRdb cannot be tested. The CDR3 length is 16 residues. The germline gives CDR1 KGHSH, CDR2 LQKENI. Supplemented by reference TRBV18 and TRBJ2-1, the full variable domain reads NAGVMQNPRHLVRRRGQEARLRCSPMKGHSHVYWYRQLPEEGLKFMVYLQKENIIDESGMPKERFSAEFPKEGPSILRIQQVVRGDSAAYFCASSPDTGTHYNEQFFGPGTRLTVL.

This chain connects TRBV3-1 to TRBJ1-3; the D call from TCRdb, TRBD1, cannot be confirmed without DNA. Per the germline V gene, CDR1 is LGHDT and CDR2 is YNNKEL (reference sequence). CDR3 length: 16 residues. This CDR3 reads CASSPTDLSSGNTIYF.

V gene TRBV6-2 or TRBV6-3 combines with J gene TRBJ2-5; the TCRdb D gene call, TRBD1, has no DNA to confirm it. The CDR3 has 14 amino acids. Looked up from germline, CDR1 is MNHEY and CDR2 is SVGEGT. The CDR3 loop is CASKMGGIQETQYF.

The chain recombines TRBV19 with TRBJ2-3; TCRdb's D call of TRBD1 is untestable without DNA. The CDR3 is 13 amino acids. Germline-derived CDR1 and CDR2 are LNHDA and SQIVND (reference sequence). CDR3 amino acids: CASSVPTGDTQYF.

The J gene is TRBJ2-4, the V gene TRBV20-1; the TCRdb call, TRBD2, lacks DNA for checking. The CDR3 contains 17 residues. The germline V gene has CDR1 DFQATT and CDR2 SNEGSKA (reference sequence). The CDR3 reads CSASGGSGSKGGNIQYF.

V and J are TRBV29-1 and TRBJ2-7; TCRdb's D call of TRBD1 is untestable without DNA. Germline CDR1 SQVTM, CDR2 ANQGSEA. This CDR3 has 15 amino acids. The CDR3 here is CSARGGTGPSYEQYF.

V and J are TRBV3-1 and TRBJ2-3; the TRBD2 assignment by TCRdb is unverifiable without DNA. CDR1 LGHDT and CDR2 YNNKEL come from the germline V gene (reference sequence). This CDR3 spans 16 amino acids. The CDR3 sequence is CASSRRLAGVADTQYF.

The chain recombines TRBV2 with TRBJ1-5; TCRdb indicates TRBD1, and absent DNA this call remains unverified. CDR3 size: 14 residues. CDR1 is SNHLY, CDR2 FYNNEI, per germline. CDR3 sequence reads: CASRDDRVEQPQHF.

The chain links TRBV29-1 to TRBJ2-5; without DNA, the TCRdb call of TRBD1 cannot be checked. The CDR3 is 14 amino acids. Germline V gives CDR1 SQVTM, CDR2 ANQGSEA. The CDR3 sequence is CSVAIGTAQETQYF.

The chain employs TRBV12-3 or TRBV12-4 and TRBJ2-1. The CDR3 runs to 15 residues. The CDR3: CASSIARISYNEQFF.

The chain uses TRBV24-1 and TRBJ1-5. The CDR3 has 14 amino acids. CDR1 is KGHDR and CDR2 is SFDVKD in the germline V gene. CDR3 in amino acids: CATSVGSFNQPQHF.